Described below is a single T cell receptor (beta chain) sequence and its context. The antigen remains undetermined. This entry comes from a study of radiotherapy plus CTLA-4 blockade in lung cancer. Study in general: Across the patients, objective responses occurred in more than 15%, and disease control in under 35%.

CDR1 and CDR2 (germline): WNHNN, SYGVQD (reference sequence). J gave up 4 bases and V 3 bases, and 6 bases lay outside the gene matches. The CDR3 has 15 residues. Focal radiation with ipilimumab CTLA-4 blockade was given to patients with chemo-refractory metastatic non-small-cell lung cancer. This table comes from immunoSEQ multiplex PCR, and its TCRdb copy is limited to in-frame clones, with some not included. The sample contains 62,000 or so clones, roughly 78% of which appear only once. Study-wide points: Once radiotherapy plus ipilimumab had been given, TCR clones derived from tumor expanded in blood. Interferon-beta and early blood T cell clone dynamics reportedly predicted response best.

The chain recombines TRBV10-1 with TRBJ2-1; TRBD2 matches at 7 bases. The material sequenced was peripheral blood, taken from a patient treated with radiotherapy plus ipilimumab. This receptor was identified in a human donor with non-small cell lung cancer who had a complete response to radiotherapy plus ipilimumab. Here the CDR3 DNA reads TGCGCCAGCAGTGAAGGGCAGGGAGGGTACAATGAGCAGTTCTTC. It yields the protein CASSEGQGGYNEQFF.